These 11 T cell receptor beta chains were sequenced from one sample in a study of blood T cells in healthy people across ages. The use of a sample-barcoded 5' primer and a J-beta primer mix characterized a second PCR of roughly 7 to 12 cycles. TCRdb re-called the 5' RACE reads through MiXCR, storing one row per CDR3 protein. The sample consists of 1,300,000 or so distinct CDR3 sequences, approximately 63% of them appearing once. Material for sequencing was blood. The origin of the receptors is a man between 18 and 35 years old in good health.

This chain uses TRBV3-1 with TRBJ1-2; TRBD1 matches 7 bases. CDR3 length: 14 residues. The junction had 7 bases not matched to a gene; V was cut back by 8 bases and J by 1 base. Germline CDR1 and CDR2: LGHDT and YNNKEL (reference sequence). The CDR3 region is CASALGTVNYGYTF. CDR3 DNA sequence: TGTGCCAGCGCTTTGGGGACAGTTAACTATGGCTACACCTTC.

The chain links TRBV7-9 to TRBJ2-3, with a possible D match to TRBD2 (6 bases). The CDR3 covers 14 residues. The V gene lost 5 bases and the J gene lost 6 bases, with 15 bases spanning the gap. Per germline, CDR1 SEHNR and CDR2 FQNEAQ (reference sequence). CDR3 in amino acids: CASSPFDSGDTQYF. The CDR3 region has the DNA TGTGCCAGCAGCCCATTTGACAGCGGGGATACGCAGTATTTT.

This clonotype was recorded a few times. V gene TRBV4-3 combines with J gene TRBJ2-1; D is undetermined. The CDR3 runs to 16 residues. The germline V and J ends were trimmed by 0 bases and 1 base, with 10 bases remaining between them. Germline V lookup: CDR1 LGHNA, CDR2 YSLEER. The DNA for the CDR3 is TGCGCCAGCAGCCAAGAGCGGACCTGGTCCTACAATGAGCAGTTCTTC. This codes for CASSQERTWSYNEQFF.

CDR3 amino acids: CSVGSGKVDEQFF. The CDR3 bases are TGCAGCGTTGGTAGCGGGAAAGTAGATGAGCAGTTCTTC. The chain is built from TRBV29-1 and TRBJ2-1; TRBD2 matches 8 bases. V lost 4 bases and J lost 8; bases outside the gene matches: 7. This CDR3 has 13 amino acids. Germline loops: CDR1 SQVTM, CDR2 ANQGSEA.

The chain uses TRBV15 and TRBJ1-5, with D hard to call. Trimming removed 3 bases at V and 3 bases at J, with 12 bases between. CDR3 length: 15 residues. Germline CDR1 and CDR2: LNHNV and YYDKDF (reference sequence). The CDR3 nucleotides read TGTGCCACCAGCAGCAGATCGGTTCCCAATCAGCCCCAGCATTTT. Its protein product is CATSSRSVPNQPQHF.

The CDR3: CASSQGSGPQYF. The CDR3 DNA sequence: TGCGCCAGCAGCCAAGGATCAGGTCCGCAGTATTTT. This chain links TRBV4-3 with TRBJ2-3; D is undetermined. CDR3 length: 12 amino acids. V was shortened by 1 base and J by 10 bases, with 9 bases between the two germline ends. CDR1 and CDR2 (germline): LGHNA, YSLEER.

This clonotype has more than one count but fewer than ten. The V gene is TRBV24-1, the J gene TRBJ2-4; 7 bases are a match to TRBD2. CDR1 KGHDR and CDR2 SFDVKD come from the germline V gene. The J segment lost 0 bases and the V segment lost 5 bases, leaving 3 bases of the junction unmatched. The CDR3 contains 15 residues. DNA of the CDR3: TGTGCCACCAGTGTCAGGACTAGAGCCAAAAACATTCAGTACTTC. Translated, it gives CATSVRTRAKNIQYF.

The chain recombines TRBV2 with TRBJ2-1; D is possibly TRBD2 (5 bases). V was pared by 3 bases and J by 10 bases, with 19 bases between. The CDR3 totals 15 residues. Per the germline V gene, CDR1 is SNHLY and CDR2 is FYNNEI. The CDR3 loop is CASSEVEAVGSEQFF. The CDR3, as DNA: TGTGCCAGCAGTGAGGTGGAAGCCGTTGGGAGCGAGCAGTTCTTC.

The rearrangement links TRBV4-1 to TRBJ2-3; possibly TRBD2 for D (5 bases). Trimming shortened V by 6 bases and J by 3 bases, and 13 bases separated the two germline ends. CDR1 MGHRA and CDR2 YSYEKL come from the germline V gene. The CDR3 is 14 residues long. The DNA of the CDR3 is TGCGCCAGCAGGGATGCGGGTCTGACAGATACGCAGTATTTT. It translates to CASRDAGLTDTQYF.

V is TRBV10-3 and J is TRBJ1-1; 7 bases agree with TRBD1. This CDR3 is 16 amino acids long. CDR1 is ENHRY, CDR2 SYGVKD, per germline. The V and J ends lost 0 bases and 3 bases, in that order; junction bases with no gene match: 7. The CDR3 DNA reads as TGTGCCATCAGTGAGTCGATCCCAGGGGGTGACACTGAAGCTTTCTTT. Protein sequence: CAISESIPGGDTEAFF.

The chain links TRBV29-1 to TRBJ1-2; D not certain. The V and J ends lost 6 bases and 5 bases respectively, with 19 bases between them. The CDR3 spans 14 residues. The germline V gene has CDR1 SQVTM and CDR2 ANQGSEA. CDR3 in amino acids: CSVRGLLKPYGYTF. The CDR3 DNA sequence: TGCAGCGTCCGCGGGCTGCTCAAGCCTTATGGCTACACCTTC.